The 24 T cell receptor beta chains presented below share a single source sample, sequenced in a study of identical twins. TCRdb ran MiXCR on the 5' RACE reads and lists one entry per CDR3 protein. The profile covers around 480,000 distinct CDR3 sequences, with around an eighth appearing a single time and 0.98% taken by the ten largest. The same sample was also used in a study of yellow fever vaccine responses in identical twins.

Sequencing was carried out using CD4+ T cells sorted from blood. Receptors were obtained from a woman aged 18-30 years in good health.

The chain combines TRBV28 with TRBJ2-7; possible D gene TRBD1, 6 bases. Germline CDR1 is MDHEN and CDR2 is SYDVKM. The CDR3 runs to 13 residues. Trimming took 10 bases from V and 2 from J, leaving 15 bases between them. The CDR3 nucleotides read TGTGCCACCGCCCGGGACACCACCTACGAGCAGTACTTC. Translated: CATARDTTYEQYF.

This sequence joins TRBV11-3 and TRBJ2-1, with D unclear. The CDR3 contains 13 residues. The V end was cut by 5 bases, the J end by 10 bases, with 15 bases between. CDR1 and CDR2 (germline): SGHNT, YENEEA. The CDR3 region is CASSLGWGGEQFF. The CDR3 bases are TGTGCCAGCAGCCTAGGTTGGGGTGGGGAGCAGTTCTTC.

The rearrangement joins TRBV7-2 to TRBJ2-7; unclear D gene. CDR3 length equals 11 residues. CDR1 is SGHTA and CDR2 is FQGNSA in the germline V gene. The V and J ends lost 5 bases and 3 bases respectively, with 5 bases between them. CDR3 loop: CASSRHYEQYF. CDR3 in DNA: TGTGCCAGCAGCCGACACTACGAGCAGTACTTC.

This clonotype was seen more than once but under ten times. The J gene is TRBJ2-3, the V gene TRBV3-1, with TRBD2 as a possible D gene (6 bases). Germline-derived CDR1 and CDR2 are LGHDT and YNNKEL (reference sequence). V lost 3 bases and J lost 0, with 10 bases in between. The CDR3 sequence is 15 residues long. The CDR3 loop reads CASSQIGSSTDTQYF. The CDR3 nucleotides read TGTGCCAGCAGCCAGATCGGGAGTAGCACAGATACGCAGTATTTT.

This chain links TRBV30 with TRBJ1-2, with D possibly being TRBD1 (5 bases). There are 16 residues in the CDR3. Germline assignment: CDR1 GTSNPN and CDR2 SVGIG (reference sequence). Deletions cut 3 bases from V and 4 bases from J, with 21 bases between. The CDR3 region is CAWRSYVGAIGYGYTF. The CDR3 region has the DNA TGTGCCTGGAGGTCCTACGTCGGGGCAATTGGCTATGGCTACACCTTC. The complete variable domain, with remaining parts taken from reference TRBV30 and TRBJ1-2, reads SQTIHQWPATLVQPVGSPLSLECTVEGTSNPNLYWYRQAAGRGLQLLFYSVGIGQISSEVPQNLSASRPQDRQFILSSKKLLLSDSGFYLCAWRSYVGAIGYGYTFGSGTRLTVV.

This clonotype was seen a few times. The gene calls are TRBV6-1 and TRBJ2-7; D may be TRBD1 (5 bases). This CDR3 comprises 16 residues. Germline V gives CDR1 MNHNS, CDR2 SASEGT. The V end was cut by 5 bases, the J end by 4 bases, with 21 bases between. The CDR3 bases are TGTGCCAGCAGTAAACGTACAGGAATGGTCCCTTACGAGCAGTACTTC. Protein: CASSKRTGMVPYEQYF.

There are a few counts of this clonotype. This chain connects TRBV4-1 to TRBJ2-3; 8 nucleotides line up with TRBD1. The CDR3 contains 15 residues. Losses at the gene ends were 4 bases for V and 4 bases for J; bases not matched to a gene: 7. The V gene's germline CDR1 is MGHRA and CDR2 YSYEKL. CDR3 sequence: CASSLRQGSPDTQYF. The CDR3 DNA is TGCGCCAGCAGCCTTCGACAGGGGAGCCCAGATACGCAGTATTTT.

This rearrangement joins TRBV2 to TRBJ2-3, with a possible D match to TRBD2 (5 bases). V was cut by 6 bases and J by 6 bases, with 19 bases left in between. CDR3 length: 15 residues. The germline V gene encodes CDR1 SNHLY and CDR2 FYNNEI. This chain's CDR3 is CASRRRTGREDTQYF. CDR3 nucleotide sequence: TGTGCCAGCAGACGACGGACGGGAAGGGAGGATACGCAGTATTTT.

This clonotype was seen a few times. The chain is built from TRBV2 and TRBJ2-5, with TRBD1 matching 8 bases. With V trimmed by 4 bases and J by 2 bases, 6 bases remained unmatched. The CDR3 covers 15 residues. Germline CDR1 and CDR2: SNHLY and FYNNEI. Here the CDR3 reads CASSGGQATQETQYF. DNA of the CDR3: TGTGCCAGCAGTGGGGGACAGGCTACGCAAGAGACCCAGTACTTC.

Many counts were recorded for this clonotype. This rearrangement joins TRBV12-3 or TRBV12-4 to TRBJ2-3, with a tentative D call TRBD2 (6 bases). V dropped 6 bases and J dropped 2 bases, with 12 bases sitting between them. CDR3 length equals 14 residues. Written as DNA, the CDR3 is TGTGCCAGCAGGGGGACTCTGCCCACAGATACGCAGTATTTT. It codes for CASRGTLPTDTQYF.

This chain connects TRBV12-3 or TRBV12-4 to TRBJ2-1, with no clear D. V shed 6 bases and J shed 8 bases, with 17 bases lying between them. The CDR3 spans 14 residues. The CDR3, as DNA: TGTGCCAGCAGGTTGGGTGCCTCTAGGGATGAGCAGTTCTTC. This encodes CASRLGASRDEQFF.

The CDR3 coding sequence is TGTGCCAGCAGTATGGGGACTAGCGGGAGAGAGACCCAGTACTTC. This sequence encodes CASSMGTSGRETQYF. The rearrangement links TRBV6-1 to TRBJ2-5; 14 positions match TRBD2. Germline trimming cut 5 bases from V and 4 bases from J; bases unmatched to any gene: 3. CDR1 and CDR2 (germline): MNHNS, SASEGT. CDR3 length: 15 amino acids.

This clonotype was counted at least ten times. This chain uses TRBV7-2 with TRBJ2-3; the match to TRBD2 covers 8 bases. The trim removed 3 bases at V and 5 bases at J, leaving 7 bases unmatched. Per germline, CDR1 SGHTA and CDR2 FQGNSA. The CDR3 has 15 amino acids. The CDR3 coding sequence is TGTGCCAGCAGCTTTCGGGGGGGCAGGGAAGATACGCAGTATTTT. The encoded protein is CASSFRGGREDTQYF.

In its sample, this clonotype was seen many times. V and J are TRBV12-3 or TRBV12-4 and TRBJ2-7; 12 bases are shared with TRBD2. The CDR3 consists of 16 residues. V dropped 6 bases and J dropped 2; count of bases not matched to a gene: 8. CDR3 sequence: CASSRLAGDHPYEQYF. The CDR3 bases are TGTGCCAGCAGCCGACTAGCGGGGGACCACCCCTACGAGCAGTACTTC.

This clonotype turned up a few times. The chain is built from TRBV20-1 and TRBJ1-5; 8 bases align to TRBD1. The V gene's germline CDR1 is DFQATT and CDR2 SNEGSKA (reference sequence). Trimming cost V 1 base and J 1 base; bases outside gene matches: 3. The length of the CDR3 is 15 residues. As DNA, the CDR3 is TGCAGTGCTAGAGGACAGGGGCGAAGCAATCAGCCCCAGCATTTT. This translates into CSARGQGRSNQPQHF.

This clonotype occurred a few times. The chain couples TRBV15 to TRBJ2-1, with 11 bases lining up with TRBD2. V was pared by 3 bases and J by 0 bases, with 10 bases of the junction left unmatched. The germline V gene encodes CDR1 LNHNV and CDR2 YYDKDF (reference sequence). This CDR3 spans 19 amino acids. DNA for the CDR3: TGTGCCACCAGCAGCTTGACTAGCGGGGAAATAATCTCCTACAATGAGCAGTTCTTC. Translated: CATSSLTSGEIISYNEQFF.

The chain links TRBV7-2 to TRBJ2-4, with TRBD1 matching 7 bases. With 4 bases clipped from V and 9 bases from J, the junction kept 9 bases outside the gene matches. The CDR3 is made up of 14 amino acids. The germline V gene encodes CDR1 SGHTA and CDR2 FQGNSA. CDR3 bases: TGTGCCAGCAGCTCCGACAGGGAACGGTTCATTCAGTACTTC. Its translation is CASSSDRERFIQYF.

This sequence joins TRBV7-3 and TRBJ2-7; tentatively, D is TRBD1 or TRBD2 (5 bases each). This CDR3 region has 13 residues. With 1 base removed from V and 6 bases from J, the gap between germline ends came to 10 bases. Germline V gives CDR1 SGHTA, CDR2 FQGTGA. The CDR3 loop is CASSLRDPGEQYF. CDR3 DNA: TGTGCCAGCAGCTTAAGGGACCCAGGCGAGCAGTACTTC.

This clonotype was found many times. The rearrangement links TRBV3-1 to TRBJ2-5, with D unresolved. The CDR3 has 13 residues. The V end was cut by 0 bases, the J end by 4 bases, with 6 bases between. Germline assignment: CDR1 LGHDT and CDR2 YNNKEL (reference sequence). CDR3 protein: CASSQDRSETQYF. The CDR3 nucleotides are TGTGCCAGCAGCCAAGACAGGTCAGAGACCCAGTACTTC.

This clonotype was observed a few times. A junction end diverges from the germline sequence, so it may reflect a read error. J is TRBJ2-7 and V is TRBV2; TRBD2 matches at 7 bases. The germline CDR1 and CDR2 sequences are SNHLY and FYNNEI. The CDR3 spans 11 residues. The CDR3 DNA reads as TGTGCCAGCAGTGAAAGGCTAGCGGAGACCTTC. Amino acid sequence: CASSERLAETF.

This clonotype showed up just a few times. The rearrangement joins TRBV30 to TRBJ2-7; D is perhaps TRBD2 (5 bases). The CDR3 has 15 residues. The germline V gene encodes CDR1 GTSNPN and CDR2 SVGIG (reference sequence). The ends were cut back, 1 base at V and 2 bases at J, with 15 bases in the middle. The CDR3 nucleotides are TGTGCCTGGAGTGGGAGGATGTCCTTTACCTACGAGCAGTACTTC. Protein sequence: CAWSGRMSFTYEQYF. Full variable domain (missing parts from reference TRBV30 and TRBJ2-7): SQTIHQWPATLVQPVGSPLSLECTVEGTSNPNLYWYRQAAGRGLQLLFYSVGIGQISSEVPQNLSASRPQDRQFILSSKKLLLSDSGFYLCAWSGRMSFTYEQYFGPGTRLTVT.

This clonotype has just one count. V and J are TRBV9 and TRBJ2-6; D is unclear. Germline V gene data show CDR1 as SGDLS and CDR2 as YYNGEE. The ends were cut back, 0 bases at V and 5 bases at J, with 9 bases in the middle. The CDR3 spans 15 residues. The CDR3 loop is CASSVDRARANVLTF. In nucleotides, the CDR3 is TGTGCCAGCAGCGTAGACCGGGCCCGGGCCAACGTCCTGACTTTC.

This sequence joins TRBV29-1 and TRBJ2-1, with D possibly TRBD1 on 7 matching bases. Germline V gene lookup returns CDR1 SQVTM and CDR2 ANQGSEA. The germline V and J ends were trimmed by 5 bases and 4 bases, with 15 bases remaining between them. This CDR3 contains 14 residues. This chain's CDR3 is CSVQGGGVYNEQFF. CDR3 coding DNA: TGCAGCGTTCAGGGGGGAGGAGTTTACAATGAGCAGTTCTTC.

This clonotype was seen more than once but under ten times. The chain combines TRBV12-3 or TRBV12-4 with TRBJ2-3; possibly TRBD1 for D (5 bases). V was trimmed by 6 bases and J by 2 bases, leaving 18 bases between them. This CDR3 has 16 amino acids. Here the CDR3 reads CASRPGYFAHTDTQYF. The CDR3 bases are TGTGCCAGCAGACCAGGGTACTTTGCGCACACAGATACGCAGTATTTT.